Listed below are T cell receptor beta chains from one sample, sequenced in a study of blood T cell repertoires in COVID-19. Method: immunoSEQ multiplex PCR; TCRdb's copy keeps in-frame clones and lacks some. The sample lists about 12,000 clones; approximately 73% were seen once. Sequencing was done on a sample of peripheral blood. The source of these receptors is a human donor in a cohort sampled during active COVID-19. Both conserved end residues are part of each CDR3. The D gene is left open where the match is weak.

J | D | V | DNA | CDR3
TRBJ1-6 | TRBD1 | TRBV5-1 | TGCGCCAGCAGAATCGGACAGGGTTTAAATTCACCCCTCCACTTT | CASRIGQGLNSPLHF
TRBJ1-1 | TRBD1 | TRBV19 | TGTGCCAGTAGTATCCACAGGGGAAACACTGAAGCTTTCTTT | CASSIHRGNTEAFF
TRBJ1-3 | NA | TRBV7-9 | TGTGCCAGCAGCTTATTTTCCCAGTATGGAAACACCATATATTTT | CASSLFSQYGNTIYF
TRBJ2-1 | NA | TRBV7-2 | TGTGCCAGCAGCTTCTCCCGGATTAGCGCCTACAATGAGCAGTTCTTC | CASSFSRISAYNEQFF
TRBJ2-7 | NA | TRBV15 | TGTGCCACCAGCAGAGATATTGGGACGCGGGACAGATCCTACGAGCAGTACTTC | CATSRDIGTRDRSYEQYF
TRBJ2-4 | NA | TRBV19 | TGTGCCAGTAGTACCGAGACAGCCTTAGCCAAAAACATTCAGTACTTC | CASSTETALAKNIQYF
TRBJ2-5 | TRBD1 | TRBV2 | TGTGCCAGCAGGAAGACCGGGACAGAGCTCCAAGAGACCCAGTACTTC | CASRKTGTELQETQYF
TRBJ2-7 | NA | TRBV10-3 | TGTGCCATCAGTGGGCAGGAGGCGCCCTACGAGCAGTACTTC | CAISGQEAPYEQYF
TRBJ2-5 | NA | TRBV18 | TGTGCCAGCTCACGCGGGACAGTGAGGGAGACCCAGTACTTC | CASSRGTVRETQYF
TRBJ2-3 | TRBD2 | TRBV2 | TGTGCCAGCAGTGAGTGGACTAGCGGGGGCGGGGATACGCAGTATTTT | CASSEWTSGGGDTQYF
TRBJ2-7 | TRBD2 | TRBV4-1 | TGCGCCAGCAGCCAAGGACCGGCGGCGGGAGTTTTCCTCTCCTACGAGCAGTACTTC | CASSQGPAAGVFLSYEQYF